Each of the 28 T cell receptor beta chains below was sequenced from the same sample in a study of shared clonotypes between healthy human individuals. Generated by immunoSEQ multiplex PCR, the TCRdb table keeps only in-frame clones and is missing some. The sample contains almost 750,000 clones, around 77% of which appear only once. Specimen: memory CD4+ T cells sorted from blood. Subset in this sample: CD45RA-negative fraction. The receptors were gathered from a woman aged 30 to 39 in good health.

Regarding this clone: At the DNA level, this CDR3 is encoded by other sequences in the same sample as well. The genes are TRBV18 and TRBJ2-1; D may match TRBD1 or TRBD2 (5 bases each). With 4 bases removed from V and 0 bases from J, the gap between germline ends came to 10 bases. The CDR3 consists of 15 residues. CDR1 and CDR2 (germline): KGHSH, LQKENI. The CDR3, as DNA: TGTGCCAGCTCACTAGGGGAGAGCTCCTACAATGAGCAGTTCTTC. It is translated as CASSLGESSYNEQFF.

The J gene is TRBJ2-7, the V gene TRBV11-2, with a tentative D call TRBD1 (5 bases). The CDR3 totals 16 residues. Germline lookup yields CDR1 SGHAT and CDR2 FQNNGV. Trimming pared 5 bases from V and 2 bases from J, leaving 19 bases between. CDR3 protein: CASSPLMRQTTYEQYF. In DNA form, the CDR3 reads TGTGCCAGCAGCCCCTTAATGCGACAGACCACCTACGAGCAGTACTTC.

The rearrangement uses TRBV5-1 and TRBJ1-1; possible D gene TRBD1, 6 bases. CDR3 size: 14 residues. Germline V gene data show CDR1 as SGHRS and CDR2 as YFSETQ. V lost 4 bases and J 1 base, leaving 11 bases between the germline ends. CDR3 DNA: TGCGCCAGCAGCGAACCGGACAGGAACACTGAAGCTTTCTTT. Protein product: CASSEPDRNTEAFF.

The chain employs TRBV4-2 and TRBJ1-2; D is possibly TRBD1 (5 bases). The CDR3 consists of 18 residues. The ends were cut back, 0 bases at V and 3 bases at J, with 20 bases in the middle. In germline, CDR1 is LGHNA, CDR2 YNFKEQ. This CDR3 is CASSQDSLGRVLHYGYTF. The CDR3, as DNA: TGTGCCAGCAGCCAAGATTCCTTGGGCAGGGTGTTACACTATGGCTACACCTTC.

This clone was counted a few times. The genes are TRBV4-1 and TRBJ1-2; 8 positions agree with TRBD1. Germline V gene data show CDR1 as MGHRA and CDR2 as YSYEKL. Unmatched junction bases numbered 6, after V lost 3 bases and J lost 3 bases. The CDR3 has 15 amino acids. CDR3 nucleotide sequence: TGCGCCAGCAGCCACCCCGGACAGGGACACTATGGCTACACCTTC. It translates to CASSHPGQGHYGYTF.

The CDR3 here is CASSVGSTDTQYF. The CDR3 DNA reads as TGTGCCAGCAGTGTGGGGAGCACAGATACGCAGTATTTT. The V gene is TRBV25-1, the J gene TRBJ2-3; no reliable D call. The germline V and J ends were trimmed by 4 bases and 0 bases, with 5 bases remaining between them. Germline-derived CDR1 and CDR2 are MGHDK and SYGVNS. The CDR3 length is 13 residues. The complete variable domain, with remaining parts taken from reference TRBV25-1 and TRBJ2-3, reads EADIYQTPRYLVIGTGKKITLECSQTMGHDKMYWYQQDPGMELHLIHYSYGVNSTEKGDLSSESTVSRIRTEHFPLTLESARPSHTSQYLCASSVGSTDTQYFGPGTRLTVL.

V and J are TRBV7-9 and TRBJ2-3; D might be TRBD1 (6 bases). The V gene lost 5 bases and the J gene lost 1 base, with 16 bases spanning the gap. There are 16 residues in the CDR3. The V gene's germline CDR1 is SEHNR and CDR2 FQNEAQ (reference sequence). In DNA, the CDR3 is TGTGCCAGCAGCCGTGGGGGCCTCGCTGGCACAGATACGCAGTATTTT. It translates to CASSRGGLAGTDTQYF.

The V and J genes are TRBV27 and TRBJ1-6; maybe TRBD1 (6 bases). The CDR3 runs to 15 residues. The germline CDR1 and CDR2 sequences are MNHEY and SMNVEV (reference sequence). V lost 5 bases to trimming and J lost 10 bases, with 18 bases between them. The CDR3 loop is CASSPAGRGISPLHF. CDR3 bases: TGTGCCAGCAGTCCGGCGGGCAGGGGCATATCACCCCTCCACTTT.

This clone was counted a single time. This sample also contains other DNA sequences that code for the same CDR3. The rearrangement uses TRBV28 and TRBJ1-1, with TRBD1 matching 7 bases. Germline V lookup: CDR1 MDHEN, CDR2 SYDVKM. With V trimmed by 3 bases and J by 6 bases, 4 bases remained unmatched. The CDR3 has 13 amino acids. The CDR3: CASSLNRGPEAFF. In DNA, the CDR3 is TGTGCCAGCAGTTTGAACAGGGGACCTGAAGCTTTCTTT.

This clone was seen just once. J is TRBJ1-2 and V is TRBV6-6; TRBD1 aligns across 8 bases. V was pared by 5 bases and J by 4 bases, with 6 bases of the junction left unmatched. The CDR3 loop spans 14 amino acids. Per germline, CDR1 MNHNY and CDR2 SVGAGI (reference sequence). The CDR3 here is CASSLRQGPYGYTF. CDR3 in DNA: TGTGCCAGCAGTCTTCGACAGGGGCCCTATGGCTACACCTTC.

The chain uses TRBV5-6 and TRBJ2-3; D not resolved. Germline V gives CDR1 SGHDT, CDR2 YYEEEE. The CDR3 has 16 residues. V gave up 5 bases and J gave up 2 bases, with 18 bases separating them. The CDR3 DNA is TGTGCCAGCAGTCCCAGAGAGCGCCGACCCACAGATACGCAGTATTTT. Amino acid sequence: CASSPRERRPTDTQYF.

The gene calls are TRBV29-1 and TRBJ2-3, with unresolved D. The CDR3 extends over 13 amino acids. Germline V lookup: CDR1 SQVTM, CDR2 ANQGSEA. V dropped 4 bases and J dropped 2 bases, with 10 bases sitting between them. The CDR3 sequence: CSVGIAHTDTQYF. CDR3 bases: TGCAGCGTTGGGATCGCGCACACAGATACGCAGTATTTT.

The V call is TRBV11-2, the J call TRBJ1-2; D uncertain. The V gene's germline CDR1 is SGHAT and CDR2 FQNNGV. CDR3 size: 15 residues. The V gene lost 0 bases and the J gene lost 9 bases, with 17 bases spanning the gap. CDR3 in amino acids: CASSLDLYWGDSYTF. The CDR3, as DNA: TGTGCCAGCAGCTTAGATCTCTACTGGGGAGATAGCTACACCTTC.

Notes on this clone: A much more abundant neighbour one base away suggests this may be a read error. Additional DNA sequences in this sample encode the identical CDR3. The chain joins TRBV5-1 to TRBJ2-1; perhaps TRBD1 as D (6 bases). The germline gives CDR1 SGHRS, CDR2 YFSETQ. The CDR3 extends over 15 amino acids. V lost 4 bases, J lost 0 bases, and 11 bases lay in between. The CDR3 loop reads CASSMDSSSYNEQFF. The CDR3 DNA is TGCGCCAGCAGCATGGACAGTAGCTCCTACAATGAGCAGTTCTTC.

This chain uses TRBV4-1 with TRBJ2-3, with 10 bases matching TRBD2. CDR1 and CDR2 (germline): MGHRA, YSYEKL. There are 17 residues in the CDR3. Trimming removed 2 bases from V and 1 base from J; junction bases left unmatched: 6. The CDR3 DNA reads TGCGCCAGCAGCCAACTTCTCGGGACTAGCGGCACAGATACGCAGTATTTT. It encodes CASSQLLGTSGTDTQYF.

The CDR3 protein is CASSVRLDTGELFF. CDR3 DNA sequence: TGTGCCAGCAGCGTTCGGCTGGACACCGGGGAGCTGTTTTTT. This chain uses TRBV9 with TRBJ2-2; D is uncertain. The germline V gene encodes CDR1 SGDLS and CDR2 YYNGEE. Trimming removed 2 bases from V and 3 bases from J, with 8 bases in between. This CDR3 is built from 14 residues.

In this sample, this clone turned up a few times. V usage is TRBV5-1 and J usage is TRBJ2-1; maybe TRBD1 (5 bases). The germline CDR1 and CDR2 sequences are SGHRS and YFSETQ. CDR3 size: 16 residues. Trimming cost V 1 base and J 0 bases, with 11 bases left between them. The CDR3 loop reads CASSLSAGFSYNEQFF. The CDR3 nucleotides read TGCGCCAGCAGCTTGAGTGCAGGGTTCTCCTACAATGAGCAGTTCTTC. Using reference TRBV5-1 and TRBJ2-1 for the parts outside the CDR3, the full variable domain is KAGVTQTPRYLIKTRGQQVTLSCSPISGHRSVSWYQQTPGQGLQFLFEYFSETQRNKGNFPGRFSGRQFSNSRSEMNVSTLELGDSALYLCASSLSAGFSYNEQFFGPGTRLTVL.

V gene TRBV14 combines with J gene TRBJ2-3; perhaps TRBD2 as D (5 bases). Deletions cut 2 bases from V and 0 bases from J, with 9 bases between. The CDR3 loop spans 15 amino acids. CDR1 SGHDN and CDR2 FVKESK come from the germline V gene. In nucleotides, the CDR3 is TGTGCCAGCAGCCAAACTGGCGGGAGCACAGATACGCAGTATTTT. This sequence encodes CASSQTGGSTDTQYF.

This clone was seen a handful of times. The chain's CDR3 is CASRTGSNQPQHF. DNA for the CDR3: TGTGCCAGCAGGACAGGATCCAATCAGCCCCAGCATTTT. The chain recombines TRBV27 with TRBJ1-5, with TRBD1 as a possible D gene (6 bases). Deletions cut 6 bases from V and 3 bases from J, with 9 bases between. CDR1 MNHEY and CDR2 SMNVEV come from the germline V gene (reference sequence). The CDR3 is made up of 13 amino acids.

This rearrangement joins TRBV7-2 to TRBJ2-1; 7 bases align to TRBD1. CDR1 is SGHTA and CDR2 is FQGNSA in the germline V gene. The trim removed 5 bases at V and 6 bases at J, leaving 7 bases unmatched. CDR3 length: 14 residues. This chain's CDR3 is CASSPTRDSNEQFF. The CDR3 DNA sequence: TGTGCCAGCAGCCCCACCCGGGACAGCAATGAGCAGTTCTTC.

This clone was recorded only once. The gene calls are TRBV5-4 and TRBJ1-1; D may be TRBD1 (6 bases). Trimming cost V 3 bases and J 3 bases, with 15 bases left between them. CDR3 length: 15 residues. CDR1 is SGHNT and CDR2 is YYREEE in the germline V gene (reference sequence). In DNA, the CDR3 is TGTGCCAGCAGCTCGACGACAGGCTCGCACACTGAAGCTTTCTTT. Amino acid sequence: CASSSTTGSHTEAFF.

This chain connects TRBV18 to TRBJ1-4; D gene unclear. Germline V CDR1 and CDR2: KGHSH, LQKENI. The CDR3 is made up of 14 amino acids. Trimming took 3 bases from V and 8 from J, leaving 13 bases between them. The CDR3 region is CASSPNGVDEKLFF. The CDR3 DNA sequence: TGTGCCAGCTCACCGAACGGGGTTGACGAAAAACTGTTTTTT.

The V gene is TRBV5-1, the J gene TRBJ2-1, with 7 bases lining up with TRBD2. V was pared by 2 bases and J by 7 bases, with 9 bases of the junction left unmatched. In germline, CDR1 is SGHRS, CDR2 YFSETQ. The CDR3 contains 15 residues. The CDR3 protein is CASSLMASGENEQFF. DNA for the CDR3: TGCGCCAGCAGCTTAATGGCTAGCGGAGAAAATGAGCAGTTCTTC.

The V gene is TRBV18, the J gene TRBJ1-1; D may be TRBD1 (6 bases). V dropped 2 bases and J dropped 8 bases, with 15 bases sitting between them. This CDR3 region has 14 residues. CDR1 is KGHSH, CDR2 LQKENI, per germline. CDR3 coding DNA: TGTGCCAGCTCACCATCTTTTAGGGGGGGAGAAGCTTTCTTT. Amino acids: CASSPSFRGGEAFF.

The chain couples TRBV5-1 to TRBJ1-3, with a weak D call TRBD1 (5 bases). The CDR3 has 16 amino acids. Trimming removed 1 base from V and 4 bases from J, with 15 bases in between. Germline assignment: CDR1 SGHRS and CDR2 YFSETQ. CDR3 sequence reads: CASSLNLGVSGNTIYF. DNA for the CDR3: TGCGCCAGCAGCTTGAACCTAGGGGTCAGCGGAAACACCATATATTTT.

J is TRBJ1-5 and V is TRBV6-6; D may be TRBD1 (5 bases). The V gene's germline CDR1 is MNHNY and CDR2 SVGAGI (reference sequence). V shed 5 bases and J shed 0 bases, with 14 bases lying between them. The CDR3 spans 16 residues. The CDR3 protein is CASSPSGGHSNQPQHF. CDR3 DNA: TGTGCCAGCAGTCCCTCAGGAGGACATAGCAATCAGCCCCAGCATTTT.

Note on this clone: The sample carries other DNA sequences with the same CDR3. The gene calls are TRBV5-1 and TRBJ1-1; 8 nucleotides match TRBD1. This CDR3 is built from 13 residues. V shed 4 bases and J 4 bases; nucleotides not matched to a gene: 3. The germline CDR1 and CDR2 sequences are SGHRS and YFSETQ. CDR3 DNA: TGCGCCAGCAGCGGCGACAGGGGCACTGAAGCTTTCTTT. Its translation is CASSGDRGTEAFF.

On this clone: At the DNA level, this CDR3 is encoded by other sequences in the same sample as well. V is TRBV27 and J is TRBJ1-1; perhaps TRBD1 as D (5 bases). Deletions cut 6 bases from V and 8 bases from J, with 13 bases between. CDR1 and CDR2 (germline): MNHEY, SMNVEV (reference sequence). CDR3 size: 12 residues. CDR3 amino acids: CASSQTGGEAFF. CDR3 in DNA: TGTGCCAGCAGCCAAACAGGCGGCGAAGCTTTCTTT.